The source of this TCR beta chain is a study of blood T cell repertoires in COVID-19. Overall study context: Collection of acute and convalescent COVID-19 samples took place in the United States, Italy and Spain. Nucleic acid was either cDNA or gDNA, and it came from T cells, B-cell-depleted T cells, or PBMCs.

The CDR3 has 11 amino acids. Deletions cut 7 bases from V and 6 bases from J, with 8 bases between. Germline assignment: CDR1 SEHNR and CDR2 FQNEAQ (reference sequence). How the authors handled the data: Estimated nucleated cell counts came from reference gene primer amplification. The assay was immunoSEQ multiplex PCR, and TCRdb's table has in-frame clones only and misses some. V, J and clone size are those of that table, while D and trimming were read from the DNA. The top ten clones hold around 8.6% of a sample with about 180,000 clones, roughly 85% of them seen once. The source of this sequence is a man between 50 and 59 years old with active or convalescent COVID-19. The gene calls are TRBV7-9 and TRBJ2-3; D gene unclear. The material sequenced was peripheral blood. The CDR3 spells CASNLADTQYF. CDR3 nucleotide sequence: TGTGCCAGCAACCTGGCTGATACGCAGTATTTT. Together with reference TRBV7-9 and TRBJ2-3, the CDR3 gives the full variable domain: DTGVSQNPRHKITKRGQNVTFRCDPISEHNRLYWYRQTLGQGPEFLTYFQNEAQLEKSRLLSDRFSAERPKGSFSTLEIQRTEQGDSAMYLCASNLADTQYFGPGTRLTVL.